This entry describes one T cell receptor (beta chain). It has no known antigen specificity. The input lacks base qualities; no much larger clone sits a single base away. Sequences GTSNPN (CDR1) and SVGIG (CDR2) are obtained from the germline V gene (reference sequence). Inclusive of the bounding cysteine and phenylalanine, the CDR3 is 13 residues long. Only CDR3 DNA is held: 39 bases, read in frame from base 1. Deletion took 5 bases off V and 8 bases off J, with a span of 18 bases between the germline ends. Systemically healthy Caucasian individuals from Russia, about 38 in total and aged about 6 to 90 years, were included as donors. Each donor gave roughly 9 milliliters of peripheral blood, drawn into EDTA-treated Vacutainer tubes. Ficoll-Paque density-gradient centrifugation was used to isolate PBMCs, with at least 6 million per sample. Total RNA was extracted from PBMCs with Trizol reagent, with at least 6 micrograms obtained per sample. For every donor, flow cytometry on a PBMC aliquot measured the percentage of naive CD45RAhigh/CD27high T cells.

The library was produced with 5' RACE. The data were produced on an Illumina HiSeq 2500. A second PCR of roughly 7 to 11 cycles was performed with a sample-barcoded 5' primer and a J-beta primer mix. A template-switch 5' adaptor carrying 12 random nucleotides introduced a unique molecular identifier onto each TCR beta cDNA molecule. Each sample yielded at least 2.5 million CDR3-containing paired-end reads. All of the RNA was converted into first-strand cDNA using the Mint cDNA synthesis kit, with a TRBC-specific oligonucleotide serving as the primer. Following uracil-DNA glycosylase treatment, all cDNA underwent a first 18-cycle PCR with the universal primers M1SS and BC2_uni_R. The paper's processing steps were these. Each sample was normalized by randomly selecting 1 million high-quality reads, each carrying a distinct molecular identifier. Instead of being binned into consensus sequences, reads that shared molecular identifiers were thrown out. MiTCR, run with a Q25 quality threshold and the strictest error-elimination algorithm, handled CDR3 identification, clonotype clustering and error correction. Lower-bound total TCR beta diversity was estimated with a nonparametric unseen species model using Euler transformation. Starting from the raw public reads, TCRdb applied fastp trimming at Q25, assembled clones with MiXCR and retained in-frame beta chains. Merged by CDR3 protein, the rows form single entries marked with the most common genes and DNA. In this record, the V and J calls reflect TCRdb's handling and not the investigators' own analysis. Recorded for this sample are about 590,000 distinct CDR3 sequences; approximately 30% of them occurred a single time. The ten biggest clones cover 15% to 19% of the sample.

The sample is drawn from a study of blood T cells in healthy people across ages (dated by TCRdb to 2015 to 2017). For the study in its entirety: In model experiments, template switching captured about one uniquely barcoded TCR beta cDNA molecule for every two T cells. Donors were grouped into four age groups: young (average roughly 16 years), middle-aged (39), aged (62) and long-lived (about 82). The study measured age-related changes in TCR beta repertoire diversity using deep sequencing normalized with unique cDNA molecular identifiers. Using the same blood draw, the study looked at two additional independent replicas of 1 million unique cDNA reads for two donors, one aged 18 to 29 and the other aged 80 or older. To avoid experimental bias, donors of different ages were spread randomly across the sequencing lanes. General conclusions and limits of the study: Donor CMV infection status was unknown, potentially confounding age-related changes in expanded clonotypes. As age increased, observed TCR beta diversity per million T cells dropped in a roughly linear way, and a significant reduction was already evident by age 40. Total diversity estimates from one million sequenced T cells were considered lower bounds and underestimates. Observed TCR beta diversity correlated strongly with the percentage of naive T cells measured by flow cytometry. Bulk unsorted PBMC profiling prevented conclusive comparison of naive and antigen-experienced compartments. Compared with the aged group, more naive CD4+ T cells, fewer expanded clones and increased TCR diversity were shown by the long-lived group, suggesting age selection.

The chain is made from TRBV30 and TRBJ1-2, and TRBD1 may be the D gene, going by 5 matching bases. The receptor was derived from a woman of 80 years or more in good health. The sequencing sample was made of blood. The nucleotide sequence reads as follows: TGTGCCTGGGGCCGGATGTCAGGGAGCGGCTACACCTTC. Its amino acids are CAWGRMSGSGYTF.